The sequence of this T cell receptor (beta chain) was determined in a study of T cells in Graves' hyperthyroidism and ophthalmopathy. Ophthalmopathy patients had Clinical Activity Score at least 3, NOSPECS grade at least 4, duration under 3 months. Clinical symptoms, serum thyroxine and TRAb, thyroid ultrasound and orbital computed tomography were used for the diagnoses. Of note for this clonotype: The antigen is undetermined.

The TCR beta CDR3 regions underwent amplification using RNA transcripts as the source. During a first-round RT-PCR of the TCR CDR3, the HTBI primer set was used. TCRdb recomputed calls from the multiplex PCR reads with MiXCR, one row per CDR3 protein. Of fewer than 550,000 distinct CDR3 sequences in the sample, approximately 25% are singletons; the top ten hold over 9%. Germline lookup yields CDR1 MNHEY and CDR2 SVGAGI. This CDR3 is built from 11 residues. Trimming pared 5 bases from V and 11 bases from J, leaving 10 bases between. Study-level points and caveats: The model foresaw ophthalmopathy a median about 6.1 months prior to onset. Most expanded thyroid clonotypes above 0.001 also appeared in blood.

The sample comprised blood. The chain combines TRBV6-5 with TRBJ1-5; D unclear. The TCR originated in a woman younger than 45 with Graves' ophthalmopathy. The CDR3 spells CASSHQTSQHF. DNA for the CDR3: TGTGCCAGCAGTCACCAGACTTCCCAGCATTTT.